What follows is one T cell receptor beta chain and its context. The target antigen is unknown. These data come from a study of graft-versus-host responses after intestinal transplantation. Study overall: Every transplant recipient was induced with anti-thymocyte globulin, then maintained on tacrolimus and steroids for roughly 3 years. Study findings and constraints: Individuals who had graft-donor T cell macrochimerism had allografts that showed high graft-versus-host to host-versus-graft clonal ratios. Among circulating GvH clones, peak levels were associated with early post-transplant declines in HvG clones. Marrow from the recipient contained GvH clones, some of which had appeared first in ileum or blood.

V was pared by 6 bases and J by 0 bases, with 8 bases between. The germline V gene encodes CDR1 MNHNS and CDR2 SASEGT. The CDR3 contains 14 residues. Only in-frame clones appear in the TCRdb table, and some are missing; sequencing was by immunoSEQ multiplex PCR. The table includes some 77,000 clones, approximately 92% detected once. The chain is built from TRBV6-1 and TRBJ2-2; TRBD2 is a possible D gene (5 bases). This sample comprised PBMCs, obtained 98 days after intestinal transplantation. The receptor was derived from a human patient who received an intestinal transplant, so some T cells may come from the graft donor. The CDR3 sequence is CASRPLANTGELFF. CDR3 in DNA: TGTGCCAGCAGACCACTAGCGAACACCGGGGAGCTGTTTTTT.